This T cell receptor (beta chain) is drawn from a study of CD8+CD57+ T cells in acquired aplastic anemia. The table lists this clonotype with many counts. The use of genomic DNA as template underpinned the TCR beta VDJ and CDR3 profiling. Each CDR3 protein gets one entry after TCRdb re-called the reads with MiXCR. Among under 350,000 distinct CDR3 sequences listed, approximately 60% were seen once. This CDR3 is 14 amino acids long. V lost 0 bases, J lost 10 bases, and 16 bases lay in between. Germline-derived CDR1 and CDR2 are DFQATT and SNEGSKA (reference sequence). CD8+CD57+ cell expansion, shown by flow cytometry, had occurred in the patients selected for sequencing. Every patient was diagnosed with severe acquired aplastic anemia.

The sequencing sample was made of sorted CD4+, CD8+, or CD8+CD57+ T cells (not recorded which) from PBMCs. The V and J genes are TRBV20-1 and TRBJ2-1, with unresolved D. The sequence was collected from a human donor with aplastic anemia. The CDR3 region is CSARDFRNSMEQFF. CDR3 in DNA: TGCAGTGCTAGAGATTTTCGAAACAGCATGGAGCAGTTCTTC.